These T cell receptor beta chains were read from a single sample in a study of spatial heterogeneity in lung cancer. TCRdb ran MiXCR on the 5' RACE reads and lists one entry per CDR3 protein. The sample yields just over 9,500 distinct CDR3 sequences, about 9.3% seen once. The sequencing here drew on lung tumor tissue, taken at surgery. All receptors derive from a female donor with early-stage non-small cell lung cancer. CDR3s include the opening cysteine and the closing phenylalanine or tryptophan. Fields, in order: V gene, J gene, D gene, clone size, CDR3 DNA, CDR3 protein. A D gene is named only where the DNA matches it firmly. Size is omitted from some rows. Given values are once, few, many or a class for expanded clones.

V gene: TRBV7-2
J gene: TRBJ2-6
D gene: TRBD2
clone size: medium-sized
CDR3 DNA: TGTGCCAGCAGCTTCGCGGGGGGTAGCTCTGGGGCCAACGTCCTGACTTTC
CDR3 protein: CASSFAGGSSGANVLTF

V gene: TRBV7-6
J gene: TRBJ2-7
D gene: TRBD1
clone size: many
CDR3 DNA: TGTGCCAGCAGCTTTGGGACAGGGGAAGAGCAGTACTTC
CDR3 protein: CASSFGTGEEQYF

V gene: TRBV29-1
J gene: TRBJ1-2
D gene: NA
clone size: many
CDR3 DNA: TGCAGCGCTTGGGACGGGGGCTACACCTTC
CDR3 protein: CSAWDGGYTF

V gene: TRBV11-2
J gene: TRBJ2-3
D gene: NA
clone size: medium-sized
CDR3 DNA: TGTGCCAGCAGCTTAGGAGATACGCAGTATTTT
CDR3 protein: CASSLGDTQYF

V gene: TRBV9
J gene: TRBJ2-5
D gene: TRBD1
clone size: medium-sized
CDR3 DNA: TGTGCCAGCAGCCTCTCAGGGGGTCAAGAGACCCAGTACTTC
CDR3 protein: CASSLSGGQETQYF

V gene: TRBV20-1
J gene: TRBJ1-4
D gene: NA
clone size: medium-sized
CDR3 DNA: TGCAGTGCTAGCGGGGGGGCTAATGAAAAACTGTTTTTT
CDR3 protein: CSASGGANEKLFF

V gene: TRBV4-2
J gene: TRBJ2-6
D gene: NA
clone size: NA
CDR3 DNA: TGTGCCAGCAGCCAAGAACACAGAGCTAGCTCTGGGGCCAACGTCCTGACTTTC
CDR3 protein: CASSQEHRASSGANVLTF

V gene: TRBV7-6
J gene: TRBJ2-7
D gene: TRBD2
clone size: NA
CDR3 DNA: TGTGCCAGCAGCCGCGCTAGCGGGGGGGCGGGCGAGCAGTACTTC
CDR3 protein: CASSRASGGAGEQYF

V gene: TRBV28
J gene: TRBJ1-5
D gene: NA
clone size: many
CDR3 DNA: TGTGCCAGCAGTTTTGGGAATCGGCCCCAGCATTTT
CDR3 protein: CASSFGNRPQHF

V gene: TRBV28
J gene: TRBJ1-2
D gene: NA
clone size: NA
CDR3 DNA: TGTGCCAGCAGTTTGGGGGGACGGCGGCTTCTCTATGGCTACACCTTC
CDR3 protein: CASSLGGRRLLYGYTF

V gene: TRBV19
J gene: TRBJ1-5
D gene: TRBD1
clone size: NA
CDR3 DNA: TGTGCCACCCTTTCTTGGACAGGCAGCAATCAGCCCCAGCATTTT
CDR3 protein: CATLSWTGSNQPQHF

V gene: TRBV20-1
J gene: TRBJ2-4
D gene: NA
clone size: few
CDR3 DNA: TGCAGTGCTAGAGATCAACAGGTAGAAAACATTCAGTACTTC
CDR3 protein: CSARDQQVENIQYF

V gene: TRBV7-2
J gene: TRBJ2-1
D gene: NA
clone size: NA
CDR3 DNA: TGTGCCAGCAGCTTAGATTCGGGGGCCTACAATGAGCAGTTCTTC
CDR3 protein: CASSLDSGAYNEQFF

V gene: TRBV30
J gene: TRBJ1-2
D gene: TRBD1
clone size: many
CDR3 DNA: TGTGCCTGGAGTGGGGACAGGGCTGACTATGGCTACACCTTC
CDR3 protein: CAWSGDRADYGYTF

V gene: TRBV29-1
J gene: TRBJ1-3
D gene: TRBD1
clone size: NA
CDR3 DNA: TGCAGCGTTGAAGCTCGCCGAACAAACCAGGGGGTTTTCTCCGGAAACACCATATATTTT
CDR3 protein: CSVEARRTNQGVFSGNTIYF

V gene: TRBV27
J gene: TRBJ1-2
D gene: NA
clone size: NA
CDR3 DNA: TGTGCCAGCTCGACAGGAGGGTATGGCTACACCTTC
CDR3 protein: CASSTGGYGYTF

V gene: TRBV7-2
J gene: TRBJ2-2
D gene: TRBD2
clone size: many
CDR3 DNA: TGTGCCAGCAGCCCCCCCAGCGGGGGGGCCACCGGGGAGCTGTTTTTT
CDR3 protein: CASSPPSGGATGELFF

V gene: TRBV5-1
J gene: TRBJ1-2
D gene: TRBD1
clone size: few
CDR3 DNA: TGCGCCAGCAGCATACAGGGGGCGCGGTCTGGCTACACCTTC
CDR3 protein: CASSIQGARSGYTF

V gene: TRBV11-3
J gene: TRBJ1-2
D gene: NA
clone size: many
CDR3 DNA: TGTGCCAGCGGCTCAAAGGGCTGGCGCTACACCTTC
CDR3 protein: CASGSKGWRYTF

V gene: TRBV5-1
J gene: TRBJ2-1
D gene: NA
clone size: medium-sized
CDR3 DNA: TGCGCCAGCAGCTGGGGGAGTCTCCTAGGAGAGCAGTTCTTC
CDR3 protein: CASSWGSLLGEQFF

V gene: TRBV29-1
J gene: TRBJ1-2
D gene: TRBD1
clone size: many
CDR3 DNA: TGCAGCGTCAAACCCGGGACAGGGGGATCTGGCTACACCTTC
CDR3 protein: CSVKPGTGGSGYTF

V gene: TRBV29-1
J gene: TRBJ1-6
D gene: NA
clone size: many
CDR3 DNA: TGCAGCGTTGGGGAGAGGTGGGATTCACCCCTCCACTTT
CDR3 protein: CSVGERWDSPLHF

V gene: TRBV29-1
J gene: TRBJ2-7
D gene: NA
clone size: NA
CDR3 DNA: TGCAGCGTTGGGGAGGGGGCCTCCTACGAGCAGTACTTC
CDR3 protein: CSVGEGASYEQYF

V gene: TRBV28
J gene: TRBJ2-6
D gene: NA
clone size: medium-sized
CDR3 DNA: TGTGCCAGCAGTTCCGAAGGGGGGGCCTCCTCTGGGGCCAACGTCCTGACTTTC
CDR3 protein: CASSSEGGASSGANVLTF

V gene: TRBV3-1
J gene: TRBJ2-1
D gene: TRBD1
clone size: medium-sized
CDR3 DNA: TGTGCCAGCAGCCAGGCCGGACAGGGGGACAATGAGCAGTTCTTC
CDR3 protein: CASSQAGQGDNEQFF

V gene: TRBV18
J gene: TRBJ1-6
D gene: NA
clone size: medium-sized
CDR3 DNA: TGTGCCAGCTCACCACAAGGTCCAAGCTCCTATAATTCACCCCTCCACTTT
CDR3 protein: CASSPQGPSSYNSPLHF

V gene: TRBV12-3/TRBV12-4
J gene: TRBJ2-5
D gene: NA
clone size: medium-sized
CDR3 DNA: TGTGCCAGCAGTGGCGGGGAGACCCAGTACTTC
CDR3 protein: CASSGGETQYF

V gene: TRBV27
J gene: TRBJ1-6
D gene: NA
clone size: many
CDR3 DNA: TGTGCCAGCAGTTTATCGAAAGAGGGAGGGGGCTCCTATAATTCACCCCTCCACTTT
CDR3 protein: CASSLSKEGGGSYNSPLHF

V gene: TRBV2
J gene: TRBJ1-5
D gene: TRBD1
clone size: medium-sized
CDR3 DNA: TGTGCCAGCACCGAGGGGGCAGGGGGATATAGCAATCAGCCCCAGCATTTT
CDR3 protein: CASTEGAGGYSNQPQHF

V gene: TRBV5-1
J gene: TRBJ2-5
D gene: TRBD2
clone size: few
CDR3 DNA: TGCGCCAGCAGCTTGGGCGGGGGGACGGAAGAGACCCAGTACTTC
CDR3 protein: CASSLGGGTEETQYF

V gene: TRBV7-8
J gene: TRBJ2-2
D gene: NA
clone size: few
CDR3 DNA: TGTGCCAGCAGCTTAACACAGAACACCGGGGAGCTGTTTTTT
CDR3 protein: CASSLTQNTGELFF

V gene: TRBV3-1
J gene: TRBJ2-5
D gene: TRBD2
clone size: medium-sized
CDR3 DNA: TGTGCCAGCAGCAATAGCGGGGGGGCCGTGGAGACCCAGTACTTC
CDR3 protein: CASSNSGGAVETQYF

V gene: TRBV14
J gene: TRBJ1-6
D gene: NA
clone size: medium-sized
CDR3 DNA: TGTGCCAGCAAAAAAGAATCCGATTCACCCCTCCACTTT
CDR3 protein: CASKKESDSPLHF

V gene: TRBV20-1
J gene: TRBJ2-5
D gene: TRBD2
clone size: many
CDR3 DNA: TGCAGTGCTGGTCTGCGGGGGGGATCGGAGACCCAGTACTTC
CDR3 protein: CSAGLRGGSETQYF

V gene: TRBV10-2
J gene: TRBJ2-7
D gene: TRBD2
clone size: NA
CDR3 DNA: TGCGCCAGCAGTAATGGGGGGGCCTACGAGCAGTACTTC
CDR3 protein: CASSNGGAYEQYF

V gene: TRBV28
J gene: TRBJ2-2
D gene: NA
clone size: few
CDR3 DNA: TGTGCCAGCAGTTTATTGGTCGGGGAGCTGTTTTTT
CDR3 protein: CASSLLVGELFF

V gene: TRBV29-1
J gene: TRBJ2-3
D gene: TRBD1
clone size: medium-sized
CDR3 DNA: TGCAGCGCTCAGGACAGGGGGTCAGATACGCAGTATTTT
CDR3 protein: CSAQDRGSDTQYF

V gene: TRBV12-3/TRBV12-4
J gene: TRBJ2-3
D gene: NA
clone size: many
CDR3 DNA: TGTGCCAGCAGTTGGGCATACGGCACAGATACGCAGTATTTT
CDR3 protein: CASSWAYGTDTQYF

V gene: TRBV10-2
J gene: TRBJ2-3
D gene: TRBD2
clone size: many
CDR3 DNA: TGCGCCAGCAGTGTGAGGCGGGGGAGCACAGATACGCAGTATTTT
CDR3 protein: CASSVRRGSTDTQYF

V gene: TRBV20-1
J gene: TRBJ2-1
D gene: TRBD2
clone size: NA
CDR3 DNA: TGCAGTGCTAGAGCCCCGGGACTAGCGATCAATGAGCAGTTCTTC
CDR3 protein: CSARAPGLAINEQFF